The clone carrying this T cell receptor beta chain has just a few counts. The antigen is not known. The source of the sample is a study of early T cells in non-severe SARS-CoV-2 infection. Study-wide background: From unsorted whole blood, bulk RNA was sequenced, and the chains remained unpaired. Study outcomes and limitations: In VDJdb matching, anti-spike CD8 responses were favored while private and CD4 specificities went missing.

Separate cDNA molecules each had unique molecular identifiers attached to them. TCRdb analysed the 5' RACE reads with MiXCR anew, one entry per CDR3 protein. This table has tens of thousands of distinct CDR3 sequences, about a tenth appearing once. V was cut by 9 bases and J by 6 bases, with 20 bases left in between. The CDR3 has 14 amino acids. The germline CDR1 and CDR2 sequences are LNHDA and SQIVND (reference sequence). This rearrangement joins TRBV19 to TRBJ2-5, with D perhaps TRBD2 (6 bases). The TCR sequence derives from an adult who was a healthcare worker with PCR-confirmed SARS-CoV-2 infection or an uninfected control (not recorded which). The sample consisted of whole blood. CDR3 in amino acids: CASPRPRAGQTQYF. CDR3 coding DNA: TGTGCCAGCCCGAGGCCCAGGGCGGGACAGACCCAGTACTTC.